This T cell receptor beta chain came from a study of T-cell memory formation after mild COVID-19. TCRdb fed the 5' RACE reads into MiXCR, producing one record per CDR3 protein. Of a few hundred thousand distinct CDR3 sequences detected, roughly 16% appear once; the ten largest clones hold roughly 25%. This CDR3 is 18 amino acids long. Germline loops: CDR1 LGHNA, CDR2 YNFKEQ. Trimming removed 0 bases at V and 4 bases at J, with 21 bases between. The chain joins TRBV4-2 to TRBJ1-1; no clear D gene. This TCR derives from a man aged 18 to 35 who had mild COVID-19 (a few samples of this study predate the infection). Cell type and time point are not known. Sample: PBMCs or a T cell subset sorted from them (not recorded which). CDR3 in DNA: TGTGCCAGCAGCCAAGAATTATATGGGCCCACCATCCGCACTGAAGCTTTCTTT. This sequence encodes CASSQELYGPTIRTEAFF.